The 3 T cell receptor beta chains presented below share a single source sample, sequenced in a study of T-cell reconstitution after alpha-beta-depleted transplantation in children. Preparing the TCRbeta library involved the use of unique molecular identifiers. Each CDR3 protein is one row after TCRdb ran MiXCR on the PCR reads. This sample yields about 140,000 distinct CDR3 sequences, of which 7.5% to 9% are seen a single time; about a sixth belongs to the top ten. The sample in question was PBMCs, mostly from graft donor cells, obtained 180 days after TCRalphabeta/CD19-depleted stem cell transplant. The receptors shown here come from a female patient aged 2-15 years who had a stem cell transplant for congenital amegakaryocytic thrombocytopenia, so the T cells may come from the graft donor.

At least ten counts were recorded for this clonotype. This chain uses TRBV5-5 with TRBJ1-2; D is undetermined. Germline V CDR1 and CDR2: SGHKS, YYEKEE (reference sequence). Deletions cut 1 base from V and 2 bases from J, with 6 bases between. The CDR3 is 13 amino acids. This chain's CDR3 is CASSLRINYGYTF. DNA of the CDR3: TGTGCCAGCAGCTTGAGGATAAACTATGGCTACACCTTC.

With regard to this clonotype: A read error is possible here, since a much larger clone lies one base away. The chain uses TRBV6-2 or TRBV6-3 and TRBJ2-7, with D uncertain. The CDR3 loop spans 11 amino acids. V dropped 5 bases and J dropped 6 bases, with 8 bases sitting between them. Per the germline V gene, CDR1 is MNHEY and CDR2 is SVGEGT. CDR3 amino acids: CASSHNCEQYF. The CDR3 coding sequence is TGTGCCAGCAGTCACAACTGCGAGCAGTACTTC.

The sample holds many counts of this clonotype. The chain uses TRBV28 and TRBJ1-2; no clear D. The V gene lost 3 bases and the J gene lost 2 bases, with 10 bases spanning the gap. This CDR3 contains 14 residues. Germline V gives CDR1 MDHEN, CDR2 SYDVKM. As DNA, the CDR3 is TGTGCCAGCAGTTTTCCCGGAGAAAACTATGGCTACACCTTC. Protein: CASSFPGENYGYTF.